The T cell receptor beta chain described here comes from a study of blood T cell repertoires in COVID-19. Study-level information: Acute and convalescent COVID-19 specimens originated in the United States, Italy and Spain.

CDR1 and CDR2 from the germline V gene are WNHNN and SYGVQD (reference sequence). V was pared by 6 bases and J by 6 bases, with 18 bases between. The length of the CDR3 is 16 residues. The assay was immunoSEQ multiplex PCR, and TCRdb's table has in-frame clones only and misses some. Of 100,000 to 150,000 clones listed, 85% to 90% are singletons. The sequence was obtained from a man between 60 and 70 years old with COVID-19, enrolled during active disease. This sequence joins TRBV10-1 and TRBJ1-6; D is possibly TRBD1 (5 bases). The sample comprised peripheral blood. As DNA, the CDR3 is TGCGCCAGCAGCCACCCCCCGCAGGGTTGTAATTCACCCCTCCACTTT. Encoded protein: CASSHPPQGCNSPLHF.